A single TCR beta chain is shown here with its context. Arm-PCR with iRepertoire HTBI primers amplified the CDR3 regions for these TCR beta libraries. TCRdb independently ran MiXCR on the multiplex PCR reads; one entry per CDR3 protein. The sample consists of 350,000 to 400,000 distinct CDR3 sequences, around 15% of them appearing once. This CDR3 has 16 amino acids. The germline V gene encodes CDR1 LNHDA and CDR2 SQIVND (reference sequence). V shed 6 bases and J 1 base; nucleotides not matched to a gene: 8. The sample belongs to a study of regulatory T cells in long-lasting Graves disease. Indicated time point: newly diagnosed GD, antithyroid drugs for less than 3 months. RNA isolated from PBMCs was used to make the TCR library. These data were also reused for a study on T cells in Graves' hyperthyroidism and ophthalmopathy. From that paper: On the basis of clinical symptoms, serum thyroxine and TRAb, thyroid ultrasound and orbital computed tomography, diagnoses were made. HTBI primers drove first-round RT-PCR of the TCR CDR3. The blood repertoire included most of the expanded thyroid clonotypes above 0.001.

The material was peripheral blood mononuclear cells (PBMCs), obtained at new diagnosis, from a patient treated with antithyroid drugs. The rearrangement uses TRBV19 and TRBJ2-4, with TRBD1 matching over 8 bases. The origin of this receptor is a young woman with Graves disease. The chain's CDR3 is CASSEQGGRAKNIQYF. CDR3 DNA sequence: TGTGCCAGTAGCGAACAGGGGGGCAGGGCCAAAAACATTCAGTACTTC.